This T cell receptor beta chain is from a study of blood T cell repertoires in COVID-19. Study at large: From T cells, B-cell-depleted T cells, or PBMCs came the material, which was cDNA or gDNA.

Germline V CDR1 and CDR2: SGHDN, FVKESK. Trimming cost V 0 bases and J 3 bases; bases outside gene matches: 5. The CDR3 runs to 17 residues. Original analysis: Reference gene primer amplification yielded estimated nucleated cell counts. Produced via immunoSEQ multiplex PCR; TCRdb's table is partial and in-frame only. D and trimming were read from the DNA, whereas the V and J calls and clone size are those reported in that table. The data show tens of thousands of clones, about 86% seen once. The chain couples TRBV14 to TRBJ2-6; the match to TRBD2 covers 7 bases. This TCR was recovered from a woman aged 70 to 79 with acute or convalescent COVID-19. Specimen: peripheral blood. CDR3 sequence (DNA): TGTGCCAGCAGCCAAGATTTCGGGGGGTATGGGGCCAACGTCCTGACTTTC. It is translated as CASSQDFGGYGANVLTF.